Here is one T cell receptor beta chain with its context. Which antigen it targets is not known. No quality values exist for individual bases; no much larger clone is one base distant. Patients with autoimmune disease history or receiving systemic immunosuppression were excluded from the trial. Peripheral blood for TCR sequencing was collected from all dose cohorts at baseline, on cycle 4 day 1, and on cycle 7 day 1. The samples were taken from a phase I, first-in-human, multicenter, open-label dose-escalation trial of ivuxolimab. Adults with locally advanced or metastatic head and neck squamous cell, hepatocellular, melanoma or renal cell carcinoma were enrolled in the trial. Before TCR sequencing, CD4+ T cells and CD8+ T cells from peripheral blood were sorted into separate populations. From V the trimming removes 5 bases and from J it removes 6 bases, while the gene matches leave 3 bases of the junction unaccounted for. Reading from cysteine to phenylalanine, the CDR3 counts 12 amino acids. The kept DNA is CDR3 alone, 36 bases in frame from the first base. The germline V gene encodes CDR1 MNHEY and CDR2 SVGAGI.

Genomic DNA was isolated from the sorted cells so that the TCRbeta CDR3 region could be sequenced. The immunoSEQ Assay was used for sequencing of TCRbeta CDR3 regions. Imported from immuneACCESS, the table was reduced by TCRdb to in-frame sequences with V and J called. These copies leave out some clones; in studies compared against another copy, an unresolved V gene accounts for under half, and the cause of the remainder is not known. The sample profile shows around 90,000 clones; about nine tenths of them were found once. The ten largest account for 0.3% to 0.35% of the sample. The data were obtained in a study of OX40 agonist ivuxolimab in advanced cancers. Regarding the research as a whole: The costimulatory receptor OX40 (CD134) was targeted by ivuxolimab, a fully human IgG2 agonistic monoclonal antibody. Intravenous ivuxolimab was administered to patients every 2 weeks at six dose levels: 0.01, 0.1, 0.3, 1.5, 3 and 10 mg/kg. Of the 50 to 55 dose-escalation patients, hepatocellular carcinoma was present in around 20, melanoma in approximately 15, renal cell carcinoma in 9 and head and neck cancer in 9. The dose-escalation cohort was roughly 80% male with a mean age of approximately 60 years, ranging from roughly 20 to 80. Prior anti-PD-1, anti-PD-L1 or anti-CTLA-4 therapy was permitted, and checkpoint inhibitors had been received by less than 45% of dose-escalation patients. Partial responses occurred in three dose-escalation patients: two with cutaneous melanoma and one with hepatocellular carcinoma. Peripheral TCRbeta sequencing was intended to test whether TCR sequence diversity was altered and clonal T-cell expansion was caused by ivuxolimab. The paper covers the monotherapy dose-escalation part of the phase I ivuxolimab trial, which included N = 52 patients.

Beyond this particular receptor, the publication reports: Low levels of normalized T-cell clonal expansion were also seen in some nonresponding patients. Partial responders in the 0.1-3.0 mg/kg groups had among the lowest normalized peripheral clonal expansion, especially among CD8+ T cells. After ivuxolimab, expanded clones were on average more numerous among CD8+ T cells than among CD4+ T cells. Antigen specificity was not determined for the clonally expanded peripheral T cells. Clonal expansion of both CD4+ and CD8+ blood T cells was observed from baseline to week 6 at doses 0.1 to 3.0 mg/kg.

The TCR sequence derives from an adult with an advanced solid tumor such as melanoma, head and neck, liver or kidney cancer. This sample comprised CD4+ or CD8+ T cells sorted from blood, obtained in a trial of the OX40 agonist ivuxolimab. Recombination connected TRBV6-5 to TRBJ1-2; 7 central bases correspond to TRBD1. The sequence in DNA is TGTGCCAGCAGTAGAGGGGGCCATGGCTACACCTTC. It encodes CASSRGGHGYTF.